This T cell receptor beta chain was documented in a study of cytomegalovirus exposure and HLA in healthy donors. PCR used 60 Vbeta primers and 13 Jbeta primers. In the original processing: The authors later counted around 80 million unique TCR beta chains, some 11 million of them shared. Sequencing was performed with immunoSEQ multiplex PCR; in TCRdb, only in-frame clones are kept and a portion is missing. V, J and clone size were drawn from that table, and D and trimming were deduced from the DNA. The data contain around 200,000 clones, around three quarters of them seen just once; the ten biggest clones take up 4.4%. Germline CDR1 is KGHSH and CDR2 is LQKENI. The CDR3 loop spans 16 amino acids. Trimming pared 0 bases from V and 5 bases from J, leaving 14 bases between.

The chain couples TRBV18 to TRBJ1-5; D call uncertain. The receptor's source is a woman in her twenties or thirties in good health and CMV-seropositive. The specimen sequenced was PBMCs. The CDR3 sequence: CASSPPGGLQDQPQHF. DNA for the CDR3: TGTGCCAGCTCACCACCGGGCGGGCTCCAGGATCAGCCCCAGCATTTT.